The present T cell receptor beta chain was sequenced within a study of T-cell memory formation after mild COVID-19. Study findings and constraints: CD4+ contracting clones lay mainly in CM and EM, CD8+ ones in EMRA. The study detected some responding clones in pre-infection memory, suggesting cross-reactive memory joined.

This clonotype has just a few counts. Antigen unknown. Germline V gene sequence: CDR1 MGHRA, CDR2 YSYEKL. The ends were cut back, 3 bases at V and 0 bases at J, with 11 bases in the middle. The CDR3 extends over 15 amino acids. TCRdb ran MiXCR on the 5' RACE reads and lists one entry per CDR3 protein. The data show about 340,000 distinct CDR3 sequences, 15% to 20% seen once. Sequencing was performed on PBMCs or a T cell subset sorted from them (not recorded which). The source of this sequence is a young man who had mild COVID-19 (a few samples of this study predate the infection). Cell type and time point are not known. V gene TRBV4-1 combines with J gene TRBJ1-2; D not certain. The CDR3 nucleotides are TGCGCCAGCAGCCACCTGACGGGAGCTAACTATGGCTACACCTTC. It yields the protein CASSHLTGANYGYTF.